This TCR beta chain was retrieved from a study of technical replicates of blood from several donors. The repertoire was sequenced with immunoSEQ multiplex PCR; TCRdb's copy has only in-frame clones and lacks some. The sample carries tens of thousands of clones, 90% to 98% recorded once. Sequencing was done on a sample of T cells isolated from PBMCs. The TCR originated in a human donor in good health.

CDR3 in amino acids: CASSYRGAYNEQFF. The CDR3 DNA is TGTGCCAGCAGTTACCGGGGGGCCTACAATGAGCAGTTCTTC. This chain connects TRBV6-6 to TRBJ2-1; the match to TRBD2 covers 7 bases. Per germline, CDR1 MNHNY and CDR2 SVGAGI (reference sequence). This CDR3 has 14 residues. V trimming: 2 bases; J trimming: 2 bases; junction bases outside the gene matches: 0.